The 21 T cell receptor beta chains presented below share a single source sample, sequenced in a study of blood T cell repertoires in COVID-19. Sequenced by immunoSEQ multiplex PCR; TCRdb stores in-frame clones only, minus some. Of roughly 250,000 clones listed, about nine tenths are singletons. The sequenced sample consisted of PBMCs or T cells enriched from blood (not recorded which). The receptor source for this set is a woman between 18 and 29 years old who had recovered from COVID-19.

The sample holds one count of this clone. V usage is TRBV9 and J usage is TRBJ1-1, with no clear D. The germline gives CDR1 SGDLS, CDR2 YYNGEE. The CDR3 is 13 residues long. Trimming left V 4 bases short and J 5 bases short, with 12 bases between. CDR3 region: CASSRTGGTEAFF. For the CDR3, the DNA is TGTGCCAGCAGCCGGACCGGAGGAACTGAAGCTTTCTTT.

This chain joins TRBV10-3 and TRBJ1-1, with TRBD1 as a possible D gene (6 bases). The ends were cut back, 6 bases at V and 2 bases at J, with 13 bases in the middle. Germline lookup yields CDR1 ENHRY and CDR2 SYGVKD. The CDR3 is made up of 14 amino acids. This chain's CDR3 is CAIRPQGLNTEAFF. Here the CDR3 DNA reads TGTGCCATCAGACCCCAGGGGCTTAACACTGAAGCTTTCTTT.

This chain connects TRBV3-1 (or the pseudogene TRBV3-2) to TRBJ1-1, with D hard to call. The CDR3 is 14 amino acids. Trimming removed 1 base at V and 2 bases at J, with 8 bases between. Germline-derived CDR1 and CDR2 are LGHDT and YNNKEL (reference sequence). The CDR3, as DNA: TGTGCCAGCAGCCAAGTTTCCCTCAACACTGAAGCTTTCTTT. It yields the protein CASSQVSLNTEAFF.

This chain joins TRBV6-2 or TRBV6-3 and TRBJ2-1; TRBD1 might be the D (7 bases). Looked up from germline, CDR1 is MNHEY and CDR2 is SVGEGT. CDR3 size: 19 residues. The V and J ends lost 2 bases and 6 bases respectively, with 26 bases between them. CDR3: CASSYTRPGAGAGGNEQFF. CDR3 bases: TGTGCCAGCAGTTACACGAGGCCGGGGGCCGGGGCAGGGGGCAATGAGCAGTTCTTC.

The table lists this clone with a count of one. The chain couples TRBV18 to TRBJ2-7, with D maybe TRBD2 (6 bases). Germline V CDR1 and CDR2: KGHSH, LQKENI. V shed 5 bases and J shed 2 bases, with 19 bases lying between them. The CDR3 covers 16 residues. The CDR3 region has the DNA TGTGCCAGCTCAACGCGCCTCGGGACGGGGGCCTACGAGCAGTACTTC. Protein product: CASSTRLGTGAYEQYF.

The V call is TRBV5-4, the J call TRBJ1-2, with 10 positions matching TRBD1. In germline, CDR1 is SGHNT, CDR2 YYREEE (reference sequence). The length of the CDR3 is 15 residues. After removal of 4 bases from V and 2 bases from J, the junction contained 5 bases not matched to a gene. The CDR3 nucleotides are TGTGCCAGCAGCCCTGGGACAGGGGCGAACTATGGCTACACCTTC. Its translation: CASSPGTGANYGYTF.

As concerns this clone: The same CDR3 can be traced to other DNA sequences in this sample. The rearrangement joins TRBV12-3 or TRBV12-4 to TRBJ1-1, with TRBD1 matching over 9 bases. V gave up 8 bases and J gave up 4 bases; unmatched junction bases: 2. CDR3 size: 12 residues. The CDR3 is CASSTGGTEAFF. The CDR3 region has the DNA TGTGCCAGCTCGACAGGGGGCACTGAAGCTTTCTTT.

The rearrangement joins TRBV19 to TRBJ2-3; D may be TRBD2 (6 bases). Germline V gene lookup returns CDR1 LNHDA and CDR2 SQIVND (reference sequence). The CDR3 is 15 amino acids. V gave up 3 bases and J gave up 3 bases, with 13 bases separating them. CDR3 DNA sequence: TGTGCCAGTAGTATGGGGGTACGGGGGACAGATACGCAGTATTTT. Translated: CASSMGVRGTDTQYF.

The chain is built from TRBV9 and TRBJ2-1; 7 bases align to TRBD2. Per the germline V gene, CDR1 is SGDLS and CDR2 is YYNGEE. V shed 3 bases, J shed 0 bases, and the junction held 6 bases outside the gene matches. This CDR3 has 16 residues. In DNA form, the CDR3 reads TGTGCCAGCAGCGCCCTAGCGGAGAGCTCCTACAATGAGCAGTTCTTC. Encoded protein: CASSALAESSYNEQFF.

The rearrangement joins TRBV19 to TRBJ1-1; D is possibly TRBD1 (5 bases). Germline CDR1 reads LNHDA; CDR2 reads SQIVND (reference sequence). The V gene lost 3 bases and the J gene lost 11 bases, with 13 bases spanning the gap. The CDR3 sequence is 12 residues long. The CDR3 bases are TGTGCCAGTAGTATTGGGGCGGCCGATGCTTTCTTT. Translation gives CASSIGAADAFF.

CDR3 sequence: CSGRSGYGSTEAFF. The DNA for the CDR3 is TGCAGCGGCCGATCGGGTTACGGGAGCACTGAAGCTTTCTTT. This chain joins TRBV29-1 and TRBJ1-1, with D uncertain. Trimming took off 7 bases at V and 4 bases at J, with 19 bases between the two ends. The CDR3 consists of 14 residues. The germline V gene has CDR1 SQVTM and CDR2 ANQGSEA.

The chain uses TRBV27 and TRBJ2-7; the match to TRBD1 covers 9 bases. The CDR3 is 15 amino acids. Trimming at V came to 5 bases and at J to 6 bases, leaving 11 bases not matched to a gene. In germline, CDR1 is MNHEY, CDR2 SMNVEV (reference sequence). CDR3 sequence (DNA): TGTGCCAGCAGTCACCACCCGACAGGGGGTGGCGAGCAGTACTTC. This codes for CASSHHPTGGGEQYF.

CDR3 protein: CASSQDSRYEQYF. Here the CDR3 DNA reads TGTGCCAGCAGCCAAGATAGCCGCTACGAGCAGTACTTC. The chain employs TRBV3-1 (or the pseudogene TRBV3-2) and TRBJ2-7; no clear D. V shed 0 bases and J shed 3 bases, with 6 bases lying between them. Looked up from germline, CDR1 is LGHDT and CDR2 is YNNKEL (reference sequence). The CDR3 covers 13 residues.

The gene calls are TRBV5-1 and TRBJ2-5; D perhaps matches TRBD2 (6 bases). CDR1 and CDR2 (germline): SGHRS, YFSETQ. The CDR3 spans 14 residues. V gave up 7 bases and J gave up 2 bases, with 15 bases separating them. CDR3 in amino acids: CASFRGITQETQYF. The CDR3 DNA is TGCGCCAGCTTCCGGGGGATTACTCAAGAGACCCAGTACTTC. Drawing the rest from reference TRBV5-1 and TRBJ2-5, the complete variable domain is KAGVTQTPRYLIKTRGQQVTLSCSPISGHRSVSWYQQTPGQGLQFLFEYFSETQRNKGNFPGRFSGRQFSNSRSEMNVSTLELGDSALYLCASFRGITQETQYFGPGTRLLVL.

J is TRBJ1-4 and V is TRBV5-8; D not certain. Germline V gene sequence: CDR1 SGHTS, CDR2 YDEGEE. The V end lost 5 bases, the J end lost 5 bases, and 13 bases lay between the germline ends. CDR3 length equals 14 residues. The CDR3 protein is CASRYGSLNEKLFF. CDR3 sequence (DNA): TGTGCCAGCAGATACGGGAGTTTGAATGAAAAACTGTTTTTT.

V usage is TRBV4-1 and J usage is TRBJ1-3, with 8 nucleotides matching TRBD1. V dropped 5 bases and J dropped 4; count of bases not matched to a gene: 7. The CDR3 consists of 15 residues. The V gene's germline CDR1 is MGHRA and CDR2 YSYEKL. The CDR3 nucleotides read TGCGCCAGCAGCTCGACAGGGGTAGGGGGAAACACCATATATTTT. Translating gives CASSSTGVGGNTIYF.

A single count supports this clone. The genes are TRBV6-5 and TRBJ2-1; weak D call: TRBD2 (7 bases). Germline CDR1 and CDR2: MNHEY and SVGAGI. The CDR3 spans 15 residues. V lost 8 bases to trimming and J lost 6 bases, with 20 bases between them. The CDR3 loop reads CASYPRGRGGNEQFF. The CDR3 DNA sequence: TGTGCCAGCTATCCACGGGGGCGCGGGGGCAATGAGCAGTTCTTC.

This chain joins TRBV19 and TRBJ1-1; D uncertain. V gave up 7 bases and J gave up 2 bases, with 11 bases separating them. The CDR3 runs 13 residues. Looked up from germline, CDR1 is LNHDA and CDR2 is SQIVND (reference sequence). CDR3 bases: TGTGCCAGTACCCGGAGGACTAACACTGAAGCTTTCTTT. Its translation is CASTRRTNTEAFF.

The V gene is TRBV6-5, the J gene TRBJ2-7; D is uncertain. The germline V gene has CDR1 MNHEY and CDR2 SVGAGI. Trimming left V 0 bases short and J 6 bases short, with 12 bases between. The CDR3 contains 14 residues. CDR3 DNA sequence: TGTGCCAGCAGTTACTCAGCTCCGACATTCGAGCAGTACTTC. Encoded protein: CASSYSAPTFEQYF.

This clone was seen only once. J is TRBJ2-3 and V is TRBV5-6, with 8 nucleotides matching TRBD2. The V gene end was trimmed by 4 bases and the J gene end by 11 bases; junction bases not matched to a gene: 21. The CDR3 sequence is 17 residues long. The germline V gene has CDR1 SGHDT and CDR2 YYEEEE. The CDR3 bases are TGTGCCAGCAGCCCCGAAGCGGGGGAGTTAGCGTTTCGTGGGCAGTATTTT. Translation: CASSPEAGELAFRGQYF. Drawing the rest from reference TRBV5-6 and TRBJ2-3, the complete variable domain is DAGVTQSPTHLIKTRGQQVTLRCSPKSGHDTVSWYQQALGQGPQFIFQYYEEEERQRGNFPDRFSGHQFPNYSSELNVNALLLGDSALYLCASSPEAGELAFRGQYFGPGTRLTVL.

The chain is built from TRBV19 and TRBJ1-3; TRBD1 might be the D (5 bases). Germline V gene data show CDR1 as LNHDA and CDR2 as SQIVND (reference sequence). V lost 6 bases and J 0 bases, leaving 12 bases between the germline ends. This CDR3 spans 15 amino acids. The CDR3 reads CASSSSGGSGNTIYF. As DNA, the CDR3 is TGTGCCAGTAGCTCTTCCGGGGGCTCTGGAAACACCATATATTTT. Full variable domain (outside the CDR3, taken from reference TRBV19 and TRBJ1-3): DGGITQSPKYLFRKEGQNVTLSCEQNLNHDAMYWYRQDPGQGLRLIYYSQIVNDFQKGDIAEGYSVSREKKESFPLTVTSAQKNPTAFYLCASSSSGGSGNTIYFGEGSWLTVV.